This T cell receptor (beta chain) was sequenced for a study of CD8+ T cells in alopecia areata. Study conclusions and caveats: Compared with normal scalp, lesional scalp had higher clonality and more expanded CD8+ clones. During tofacitinib treatment, many expanded lesional clones remained in scalp and blood. Among patients, TCR sharing was less clear than in mice, a difference possibly due in part to HLA diversity in the patient population.

The sample's treatment: oral pan-JAK inhibitor, 5-10 mg twice daily. RNA, once extracted, was reverse transcribed into cDNA for use as the sequencing template. Sequencing used immunoSEQ multiplex PCR; TCRdb keeps in-frame clones, though not all of them. The sample consists of hundreds of thousands of clones, roughly 50% of them appearing once. As to this clone: Its cognate antigen is unknown.

V was cut by 1 base and J by 6 bases, with 16 bases left in between. In germline, CDR1 is SGHRS, CDR2 YFSETQ. The CDR3 totals 15 residues. The source material was CD4+ T cells sorted from blood, sampled at week 24, from a patient treated with tofacitinib. The clonotype comes from a human donor with alopecia areata. The chain combines TRBV5-1 with TRBJ1-2; D ambiguous. CDR3 in DNA: TGCGCCAGCAGCTTGTCAGATTCGGGCGCGGATGGCTACACCTTC. This sequence encodes CASSLSDSGADGYTF.